The rows below give T cell receptor beta chains drawn from one sample of a study of cytomegalovirus exposure and HLA in healthy donors. TCRdb's table, derived via immunoSEQ multiplex PCR, lists solely in-frame clones and lacks some. The table shows 110,000 to 150,000 clones, with roughly 80% occurring only once. The sample consisted of PBMCs. The receptor set was obtained from a woman aged 40 to 50 in good health and CMV-seropositive. Each CDR3 is given with its conserved first and last residue. The D gene is left open where the match is weak. For some rows the clone size is stated as once, few or many, or as a class when expanded; others skip it.

>.|TRBV30|.|TRBJ1-1
TGTGCCTGGAGTCGTGGCAGGTCAATCTCTGAAGCTTTCTTT
CAWSRGRSISEAFF
>TRBD2|TRBV27|.|TRBJ2-3
TGTGCCAGCAGTTCCATCGGCGGGAGTGATACAGATACGCAGTATTTT
CASSSIGGSDTDTQYF
>.|TRBV4-3|.|TRBJ1-2
TGCGCCAGCAGCCAATTCGAGACAGGTGGCTACACCTTC
CASSQFETGGYTF
>.|TRBV5-1|.|TRBJ2-2
TGCGCCAGCAGCCACAGGGAGAACACCGGGGAGCTGTTTTTT
CASSHRENTGELFF
>.|TRBV27|once|TRBJ2-7
TGTGCCAGCAGCTCCGGACAGCCAGGCTCCTACGAGCAGTACTTC
CASSSGQPGSYEQYF
>TRBD2|TRBV28|few|TRBJ2-5
TGTGCCAGCAGCCCCCAAGGACTAGCGGGCCATCAAGAGACCCAGTACTTC
CASSPQGLAGHQETQYF
>.|TRBV7-8|.|TRBJ1-1
TGTGCCAGCAGCTACAGGGAGGGGAACACTGAAGCTTTCTTT
CASSYREGNTEAFF
>.|TRBV9|.|TRBJ2-3
TGTGCCAGCAGCGCGACGGCGGGGACCTACACAGATACGCAGTATTTT
CASSATAGTYTDTQYF
>TRBD1|TRBV28|.|TRBJ2-7
TGTGCCAGCAGATCGACAGGGGAATCCTACGAGCAGTACTTC
CASRSTGESYEQYF
>.|TRBV5-1|few|TRBJ2-3
TGCGCCAGCAGAGAATCAGGTGATACGCAGTATTTT
CASRESGDTQYF
>.|TRBV6-5|.|TRBJ1-2
TGTGCCAGCAGTTACGGTACCCTCGGGTATGGCTACACCTTC
CASSYGTLGYGYTF
>.|TRBV27|.|TRBJ2-5
TGTGCCAGCAGTTTATCGCGGGGTACTGAGACCCAGTACTTC
CASSLSRGTETQYF
>TRBD2|TRBV10-1|.|TRBJ2-1
TGCGCCAGCAGTGAGTCGACAGGAGGCCTTGGGACTAGCGGGGACCGCTACAATGAGCAGTTCTTC
CASSESTGGLGTSGDRYNEQFF
>TRBD1|TRBV19|.|TRBJ2-7
TGTGCCAGTAGTATGGGACAGTCCTACGAGCAGTACTTC
CASSMGQSYEQYF
>.|TRBV4-3|few|TRBJ1-5
TGCGCCAGCAGCCAAGGAGCAGGTAGCAATCAGCCCCAGCATTTT
CASSQGAGSNQPQHF
>TRBD1|TRBV11-2|.|TRBJ2-3
TGTGCCAGCAGCTTCGGGACAGGCGTTGGGGGCACAGATACGCAGTATTTT
CASSFGTGVGGTDTQYF
>TRBD1|TRBV12-5|once|TRBJ2-7
TGTGCTAGTGGTTTGGGACAGGGCTACGAGCAGTACTTC
CASGLGQGYEQYF
>.|TRBV5-1|.|TRBJ1-2
TGCGCCAGCAGCTTGGTGGGGGGGACCTCTGGCTACACCTTC
CASSLVGGTSGYTF
>.|TRBV27|.|TRBJ2-5
TGTGCCAGCAGTTTAGGGCCGGGGGAGACCCAGTACTTC
CASSLGPGETQYF
>TRBD2|TRBV5-4|.|TRBJ2-1
TGTGCCAGCAGCATAGGACTAGCGGGAAACAATGAGCAGTTCTTC
CASSIGLAGNNEQFF
>.|TRBV2|few|TRBJ2-7
TGTGCCAGCAGAGCAGAGTCTAGCTCCTACGAGCAGTACTTC
CASRAESSSYEQYF
>.|TRBV29-1|.|TRBJ1-1
TGCAGCGTAAAGGGGTGGGTCACTGAAGCTTTCTTT
CSVKGWVTEAFF
>.|TRBV5-1|.|TRBJ2-7
TGCGCCAGCAGCTTAAGCTCCTACGAGCAGTACTTC
CASSLSSYEQYF
>.|TRBV4-2|.|TRBJ2-7
TGTGCCAGCAGCCAGGACATCGCGTCAAGCTCCTACGAGCAGTACTTC
CASSQDIASSSYEQYF
>.|TRBV10-3|.|TRBJ2-5
TGTGCCATCAGTGCGGAGGTTGGAGAGACCCAGTACTTC
CAISAEVGETQYF
>TRBD1|TRBV15|few|TRBJ1-6
TGTGCCACCAGCAGAGATACGATTACAGGGGGCAGGAATTCACCCCTCCACTTT
CATSRDTITGGRNSPLHF
>.|TRBV29-1|once|TRBJ2-7
TGCAGCGTTGTTCTAGTCTCAACCTACGAGCAGTACTTC
CSVVLVSTYEQYF
>TRBD1|TRBV7-9|few|TRBJ2-5
TGTGCCAGCAGTCGTGGGACCTCCAGGGGGGAGACCCAGTACTTC
CASSRGTSRGETQYF
>.|TRBV11-3|once|TRBJ2-3
TGTGCCAGCAGTCGCCGGGGCACAGATACGCAGTATTTT
CASSRRGTDTQYF
>TRBD1|TRBV9|.|TRBJ1-1
TGTGCCAGCAGCGCGAGTAGGACAGGGCCGAGCACTGAAGCTTTCTTT
CASSASRTGPSTEAFF
>.|TRBV4-1|medium-sized|TRBJ1-1
TGCGCCAGCAGCCAACAAGACAGGATCACTGAAGCTTTCTTT
CASSQQDRITEAFF
>TRBD2|TRBV14|.|TRBJ2-4
TGTGCCAGCAGCCAAACTAGCGGACTAGCCAAAAACATTCAGTACTTC
CASSQTSGLAKNIQYF
>.|TRBV9|.|TRBJ2-3
TGTGCCAGCAGCGTAGGAGGGGGGGCCACAGATACGCAGTATTTT
CASSVGGGATDTQYF
>.|TRBV6-1|.|TRBJ2-6
TGTGCCAGCAGTGACAGGGCTGGGGCCAACGTCCTGACTTTC
CASSDRAGANVLTF
>TRBD2|TRBV11-2|once|TRBJ2-7
TGTGCCAGCAGCTTCGGGACTAGCATCTACGAGCAGTACTTC
CASSFGTSIYEQYF
>.|TRBV28|.|TRBJ2-5
TGTGCCAGCACCGTGTGGGGGGAAGGAGAGACCCAGTACTTC
CASTVWGEGETQYF
>TRBD2|TRBV29-1|once|TRBJ2-7
TGCAGCGTTGAGTACGCGGGAGAGGGCTACGAGCAGTACTTC
CSVEYAGEGYEQYF
>TRBD1|TRBV5-4|.|TRBJ1-2
TGTGCCAGCAGCTTGTTCGGGACAGGGGGTGGCTACACCTTC
CASSLFGTGGGYTF
>.|TRBV28|.|TRBJ2-7
TGTGCCAGCAGTTTATTTACAGTCTCCTACGAGCAGTACTTC
CASSLFTVSYEQYF
>TRBD1|TRBV30|.|TRBJ1-6
TGTGCCTGGAACCGGGACAGGGTATTCCTTGCCCATTCACCCCTCCACTTT
CAWNRDRVFLAHSPLHF
>.|TRBV7-2|.|TRBJ1-2
TGTGCCAGCAGCTTAGAAGTTGTGGACTATCGAGGCTACACCTTC
CASSLEVVDYRGYTF
>TRBD1|TRBV11-2|.|TRBJ2-7
TGTGCCAGCAGCCATTCCCCTGGGACAGGGGGTGAGCAGTACTTC
CASSHSPGTGGEQYF
>TRBD1|TRBV28|.|TRBJ2-1
TGTGCCAGCAGTTTATGGAACAGGGGCTCCTACAATGAGCAGTTCTTC
CASSLWNRGSYNEQFF
>TRBD2|TRBV6-5|.|TRBJ2-7
TGTGCCAGCAGCCACGGGGGGACTGATGCCTACGAGCAGTACTTC
CASSHGGTDAYEQYF
>.|TRBV7-9|.|TRBJ2-5
TGTGCCAGCAGCTTAATACAAGAGACCCAGTACTTC
CASSLIQETQYF